Listed below are T cell receptor beta chains from one sample, sequenced in a study of T-cell memory formation after mild COVID-19. TCRdb used MiXCR to reprocess the 5' RACE reads, holding one entry per CDR3 protein. This table has 150,000 to 200,000 distinct CDR3 sequences, roughly 15% appearing once. Sample: PBMCs or a T cell subset sorted from them (not recorded which). The receptors come from an adult woman who had mild COVID-19 (a few samples of this study predate the infection). Cell type and time point are not known. Both conserved end residues are part of each CDR3.

v_call	cdr3_length	cdr3_aa
TRBV5-1	14	CASSYGTGYNEQFF
TRBV6-5	13	CASSPGGYTEAFF
TRBV7-8	15	CASRVGMGVNQPQHF
TRBV12-3/TRBV12-4	14	CASSLTGRKNEQYF
TRBV9	16	CASSAIQGWSTDTQYF
TRBV6-5	16	CASSPTRTAWDTEAFF
TRBV7-9	15	CAIGEGSSMNTEAFF
TRBV12-3/TRBV12-4	18	CASSLGPGTGGMRTEAFF
TRBV7-6	14	CASSSPQTTDTQYF
TRBV19	17	CASSIAGGSSSYNEQFF